The 32 T cell receptor beta chains given below trace back to one sample, sequenced in a study of glioma-infiltrating T cells after dendritic cell vaccination (dated by TCRdb to 2016 to 2017). To prepare the library, the immunoSEQ multiplex PCR assay was applied. TCRdb mirrors the immuneACCESS table, restricted to in-frame sequences. Some clones are absent from its copies; in checked studies, under half trace to an unresolved V gene, and the reason for the others is unknown. Here the sample has some 87,000 clones; over 75% occur a single time. The ten largest clones add up to 2.5% to 3% of the sample. The specimen comprised blood, sampled before dendritic cell vaccination. Source of these receptors: a human donor with glioblastoma.

This clone was recorded once. This rearrangement joins TRBV29-1 to TRBJ2-1; 8 bases fit TRBD2. This CDR3 is 13 amino acids long. The V gene's germline CDR1 is SQVTM and CDR2 ANQGSEA. The J segment lost 6 bases and the V segment lost 8 bases, leaving 9 bases of the junction unmatched. CDR3 in amino acids: CSPLRGVGNEQFF. The CDR3 bases are TGCAGCCCGTTGCGGGGGGTAGGCAATGAGCAGTTCTTC.

The V and J genes are TRBV10-2 and TRBJ1-5; D call uncertain. The CDR3 is 13 residues long. Trimming removed 3 bases at V and 2 bases at J, with 5 bases between. Germline-derived CDR1 and CDR2 are WSHSY and SAAADI. CDR3 sequence reads: CASSELGNQPQHF. DNA for the CDR3: TGCGCCAGCAGTGAACTAGGCAATCAGCCCCAGCATTTT.

DNA of the CDR3: TGCGCCAGCAGCCAGCCCGGGGCTGGGGGGGAGACCCAGTACTTC. Its translation is CASSQPGAGGETQYF. The chain links TRBV4-1 to TRBJ2-5; a weak D match, TRBD2 (6 bases). This CDR3 has 15 amino acids. Germline CDR1 reads MGHRA; CDR2 reads YSYEKL. V lost 3 bases, J lost 5 bases, and 16 bases lay in between.

This clone was seen only a few times. This chain connects TRBV7-3 to TRBJ2-1; TRBD1 aligns across 8 bases. J was trimmed by 6 bases and V by 5 bases; bases with no gene match: 12. Germline CDR1 is SGHTA and CDR2 is FQGTGA. The CDR3 has 16 amino acids. This CDR3 is CASSLQTGTGSNEQFF. The CDR3 DNA is TGTGCCAGCAGCCTCCAAACCGGGACAGGATCCAATGAGCAGTTCTTC.

This CDR3 is CASSVGVSGRSYEQYF. CDR3 in DNA: TGTGCCAGCAGCGTAGGGGTTAGCGGGAGATCCTACGAGCAGTACTTC. The J gene is TRBJ2-7, the V gene TRBV9; 9 nucleotides match TRBD2. Germline V gene data show CDR1 as SGDLS and CDR2 as YYNGEE. J was trimmed by 1 base and V by 0 bases; bases with no gene match: 5. This CDR3 comprises 16 residues.

The rearrangement joins TRBV29-1 to TRBJ1-2; 9 bases line up with TRBD1. Losses at the gene ends were 4 bases for V and 4 bases for J; bases not matched to a gene: 4. Germline V gene data show CDR1 as SQVTM and CDR2 as ANQGSEA. CDR3 length: 13 amino acids. The CDR3 loop is CSVGQGVPYGYTF. The DNA for the CDR3 is TGCAGCGTTGGACAGGGGGTCCCCTATGGCTACACCTTC.

The chain couples TRBV5-1 to TRBJ2-5; 9 nucleotides match TRBD1. The J call is in doubt because the DNA end fits TRBJ2-7 better. The CDR3 loop spans 14 amino acids. The germline V gene has CDR1 SGHRS and CDR2 YFSETQ. CDR3 sequence reads: CASTQTGGSYEQYF. The CDR3 DNA follows: TGCGCCAGCACCCAGACAGGGGGCTCCTACGAGCAGTACTTC.

The chain carries TRBV7-9 and TRBJ1-1, with D unresolved. The CDR3 extends over 15 amino acids. The germline V gene encodes CDR1 SEHNR and CDR2 FQNEAQ (reference sequence). Trimming shortened V by 3 bases and J by 4 bases, and 15 bases separated the two germline ends. CDR3: CASSFFSLPGTEAFF. The DNA for the CDR3 is TGTGCCAGCAGCTTTTTTTCCCTCCCCGGCACTGAAGCTTTCTTT.

The chain recombines TRBV5-1 with TRBJ1-2; D is uncertain. The germline CDR1 and CDR2 sequences are SGHRS and YFSETQ. This CDR3 is 12 amino acids long. The germline V and J ends were trimmed by 7 bases and 0 bases, with 7 bases remaining between them. The CDR3 sequence is CASSLANYGYTF. The CDR3, as DNA: TGCGCCAGCTCTCTAGCTAACTATGGCTACACCTTC.

The chain employs TRBV4-3 and TRBJ2-1, with D perhaps matching TRBD2 (6 bases). This CDR3 is built from 13 residues. V dropped 0 bases and J dropped 15 bases, with 15 bases sitting between them. Germline-derived CDR1 and CDR2 are LGHNA and YSLEER. CDR3 sequence reads: CASSQDLGRGRFF. CDR3 coding DNA: TGCGCCAGCAGCCAAGATCTGGGGCGGGGACGGTTCTTC.

The chain is built from TRBV5-6 and TRBJ1-4; D is possibly TRBD1 (6 bases). Germline CDR1 is SGHDT and CDR2 is YYEEEE. Trimming took 2 bases from V and 2 from J, leaving 19 bases between them. The CDR3 extends over 18 amino acids. The DNA of the CDR3 is TGTGCCAGCAGCTTACAAAGGAGGGGGGGGCCGACTAATGAAAAACTGTTTTTT. Translating gives CASSLQRRGGPTNEKLFF.

The chain couples TRBV7-4 to TRBJ2-7; D remains unclear. The CDR3 sequence is 14 residues long. Germline loops: CDR1 SGHVT, CDR2 SQSDAQ. V was shortened by 7 bases and J by 3 bases, with 16 bases between the two germline ends. The CDR3 loop reads CASIQRRLCYEQYF. DNA of the CDR3: TGTGCCAGCATCCAACGAAGACTCTGCTACGAGCAGTACTTC.

This rearrangement joins TRBV5-4 to TRBJ2-7; 10 bases are a match to TRBD1. CDR3 length: 15 residues. Germline CDR1 reads SGHNT; CDR2 reads YYREEE (reference sequence). V dropped 4 bases and J dropped 2; count of bases not matched to a gene: 6. The CDR3 DNA follows: TGTGCCAGCAGCCCGGGACAGGGGACAGCCTACGAGCAGTACTTC. The encoded protein is CASSPGQGTAYEQYF.

This chain joins TRBV7-2 and TRBJ2-2, with 8 bases lining up with TRBD1. The V gene's germline CDR1 is SGHTA and CDR2 FQGNSA. The CDR3 sequence is 15 residues long. Trimming took 4 bases from V and 6 from J; bases not matched to a gene: 7. In DNA, the CDR3 is TGTGCCAGCAGCTCAGGACAGGGAGAGTCCGGGGAGCTGTTTTTT. Translation: CASSSGQGESGELFF.

The chain uses TRBV5-1 and TRBJ2-5; 8 nucleotides agree with TRBD2. The J call may be wrong; the DNA end is better matched by TRBJ2-7. The CDR3 loop spans 14 amino acids. Germline V gives CDR1 SGHRS, CDR2 YFSETQ. The CDR3 sequence: CASSPTSGTYEQYF. CDR3 nucleotides: TGCGCCAGCAGCCCCACTAGCGGCACCTACGAGCAGTACTTC.

The V and J genes are TRBV27 and TRBJ1-1, with 7 bases matching TRBD1. The CDR3 is 15 residues long. The V gene end was trimmed by 5 bases and the J gene end by 1 base; junction bases not matched to a gene: 7. Germline CDR1 is MNHEY and CDR2 is SMNVEV (reference sequence). CDR3 in DNA: TGTGCCAGCAGTCCGCGACAGGGTCAGAACACTGAAGCTTTCTTT. Its protein product is CASSPRQGQNTEAFF.

The rearrangement links TRBV5-1 to TRBJ2-7, with D possibly matching TRBD2 (6 bases). V lost 5 bases and J 3 bases, leaving 6 bases between the germline ends. This CDR3 has 11 amino acids. Germline V gives CDR1 SGHRS, CDR2 YFSETQ. The CDR3 bases are TGCGCCAGCAGGGAGGGCTACGAGCAGTACTTC. Translated, it gives CASREGYEQYF.

CDR3 sequence (DNA): TGTGCCAGTAGTAGGCGGCACTCCTACGAGCAGTACTTC. It yields the protein CASSRRHSYEQYF. The V call is TRBV19, the J call TRBJ2-7; no clear D gene. This CDR3 comprises 13 residues. Germline-derived CDR1 and CDR2 are LNHDA and SQIVND (reference sequence). V lost 4 bases and J 0 bases, leaving 7 bases between the germline ends. Complete variable domain (other parts from reference TRBV19 and TRBJ2-7): DGGITQSPKYLFRKEGQNVTLSCEQNLNHDAMYWYRQDPGQGLRLIYYSQIVNDFQKGDIAEGYSVSREKKESFPLTVTSAQKNPTAFYLCASSRRHSYEQYFGPGTRLTVT.

This clone occurred once. The gene calls are TRBV18 and TRBJ2-7; 11 bases map to TRBD2. The CDR3 contains 15 residues. In germline, CDR1 is KGHSH, CDR2 LQKENI. With 3 bases clipped from V and 3 bases from J, the junction kept 4 bases outside the gene matches. CDR3 in DNA: TGTGCCAGCTCACCCTCAGGACTAGCGGGCTACGAGCAGTACTTC. Translating it yields CASSPSGLAGYEQYF.

V and J are TRBV19 and TRBJ2-1; a weak D match, TRBD1 (6 bases). Germline loops: CDR1 LNHDA, CDR2 SQIVND (reference sequence). The CDR3 has 14 amino acids. V dropped 2 bases and J dropped 7 bases, with 12 bases sitting between them. The CDR3 bases are TGTGCCAGTAGTATATGGGACACTGGGAATGAGCAGTTCTTC. Translating it yields CASSIWDTGNEQFF.

The chain uses TRBV18 and TRBJ2-1; TRBD2 aligns across 7 bases. There are 14 residues in the CDR3. V dropped 4 bases and J dropped 6; count of bases not matched to a gene: 6. The germline V gene encodes CDR1 KGHSH and CDR2 LQKENI. CDR3 sequence: CASSLWGGTNEQFF. The CDR3 DNA follows: TGTGCCAGCTCACTATGGGGAGGGACCAATGAGCAGTTCTTC.

This sequence joins TRBV19 and TRBJ1-1; D not resolved. Trimming pared 1 base from V and 0 bases from J, leaving 9 bases between. Germline V gene sequence: CDR1 LNHDA, CDR2 SQIVND (reference sequence). The CDR3 length is 15 residues. The CDR3 loop is CASSIVVALNTEAFF. CDR3 in DNA: TGTGCCAGTAGTATAGTGGTGGCCCTGAACACTGAAGCTTTCTTT.

This chain links TRBV5-4 with TRBJ2-2, with no clear D. The V gene's germline CDR1 is SGHNT and CDR2 YYREEE (reference sequence). This CDR3 is built from 15 residues. Trimming took off 0 bases at V and 2 bases at J, with 8 bases between the two ends. The CDR3 is CASSLGLVNTGELFF. CDR3 nucleotide sequence: TGTGCCAGCAGCTTGGGGCTAGTTAACACCGGGGAGCTGTTTTTT.

V and J are TRBV11-2 and TRBJ2-6, with TRBD1 matching 7 bases. The CDR3 length is 15 residues. The germline gives CDR1 SGHAT, CDR2 FQNNGV. With 6 bases clipped from V and 2 bases from J, the junction kept 4 bases outside the gene matches. CDR3 DNA: TGTGCCAGCAGAATGACAGGGACTGGGGCCAACGTCCTGACTTTC. Translating it yields CASRMTGTGANVLTF. Filled out from reference TRBV11-2 and TRBJ2-6, the complete variable domain reads EAGVAQSPRYKIIEKRQSVAFWCNPISGHATLYWYQQILGQGPKLLIQFQNNGVVDDSQLPKDRFSAERLKGVDSTLKIQPAKLEDSAVYLCASRMTGTGANVLTFGAGSRLTVL.

This clone turned up a few times. This sequence joins TRBV5-5 and TRBJ1-3, with 7 bases fitting TRBD1. The CDR3 length is 14 residues. Germline CDR1 is SGHKS and CDR2 is YYEKEE (reference sequence). V dropped 4 bases and J dropped 4; count of bases not matched to a gene: 5. CDR3 amino acids: CASSMRDSGNTIYF. DNA of the CDR3: TGTGCCAGCAGCATGCGGGACAGCGGAAACACCATATATTTT. The whole variable domain, filled in from reference TRBV5-5 and TRBJ1-3, reads DAGVTQSPTHLIKTRGQQVTLRCSPISGHKSVSWYQQVLGQGPQFIFQYYEKEERGRGNFPDRFSARQFPNYSSELNVNALLLGDSALYLCASSMRDSGNTIYFGEGSWLTVV.

The CDR3 DNA reads as TGTGCCATCAATGCCGGACTAGCGGGCACCGGGGAGCTGTTTTTT. Protein product: CAINAGLAGTGELFF. This chain connects TRBV10-3 to TRBJ2-2; 11 bases match TRBD2. Per the germline V gene, CDR1 is ENHRY and CDR2 is SYGVKD. The CDR3 length is 15 residues. The V gene end was trimmed by 7 bases and the J gene end by 4 bases; junction bases not matched to a gene: 5.

V is TRBV5-1 and J is TRBJ1-2; D perhaps matches TRBD1 (6 bases). CDR1 SGHRS and CDR2 YFSETQ come from the germline V gene. This CDR3 is 16 amino acids long. V lost 0 bases to trimming and J lost 8 bases, with 20 bases between them. This chain's CDR3 is CASSLAGQGSSLGYTF. CDR3 nucleotide sequence: TGCGCCAGCAGCTTGGCCGGGCAGGGGTCCTCCTTGGGCTACACCTTC.

The chain combines TRBV7-2 with TRBJ2-5, with D perhaps matching TRBD1 (6 bases). CDR1 SGHTA and CDR2 FQGNSA come from the germline V gene. V lost 8 bases, J lost 5 bases, and 24 bases lay in between. CDR3 length: 16 amino acids. This CDR3 is CASRPLGQGPGETQYF. Here the CDR3 DNA reads TGTGCCAGCCGACCATTGGGACAAGGGCCCGGGGAGACCCAGTACTTC.

DNA for the CDR3: TGTGCCAGCAGCTTGGACAGGGCCAATCAGCCCCAGCATTTT. This translates into CASSLDRANQPQHF. V and J are TRBV11-2 and TRBJ1-5, with 8 bases lining up with TRBD1. Trimming took 3 bases from V and 3 from J; bases not matched to a gene: 1. CDR1 and CDR2 from the germline V gene are SGHAT and FQNNGV. This CDR3 is 14 amino acids long.

This clone was seen a single time. The gene calls are TRBV6-1 and TRBJ2-5; D uncertain. CDR1 and CDR2 from the germline V gene are MNHNS and SASEGT. Between the trimmed V and J ends, which lost 6 bases and 1 base, there was a span of 9 bases. CDR3 length: 13 amino acids. CDR3 coding DNA: TGTGCCAGCAGCGCTTGGGCCCAAGAGACCCAGTACTTC. Translated: CASSAWAQETQYF.

The chain couples TRBV9 to TRBJ2-5; 13 bases line up with TRBD2. The CDR3 sequence is 17 residues long. CDR1 SGDLS and CDR2 YYNGEE come from the germline V gene. V was clipped by 0 bases and J by 4 bases; unmatched bases: 6. The CDR3 reads CASSVGTSGSILETQYF. The CDR3 DNA is TGTGCCAGCAGCGTAGGGACTAGCGGGAGTATTTTAGAGACCCAGTACTTC.

The chain employs TRBV9 and TRBJ1-1; TRBD1 agrees at 9 bases. The CDR3 is 14 amino acids. The V and J ends lost 4 bases and 1 base, in that order; junction bases with no gene match: 2. Germline-derived CDR1 and CDR2 are SGDLS and YYNGEE. The CDR3 DNA is TGTGCCAGCAGCCAGGGACAGGGGAACACTGAAGCTTTCTTT. It specifies CASSQGQGNTEAFF.